These 15 T cell receptor beta chains were sequenced from one sample in a study of T cells in Graves' hyperthyroidism and ophthalmopathy. Amplification of TCR beta CDR3 regions was performed using RNA transcripts as template. During a first-round RT-PCR of the TCR CDR3, the HTBI primer set was used. TCRdb recomputed calls from the multiplex PCR reads with MiXCR, one row per CDR3 protein. The sample has roughly 350,000 distinct CDR3 sequences, 12% to 15% seen once. The sequenced sample was blood. These receptors were taken from a woman between 35 and 50 years old with Graves' ophthalmopathy.

This clonotype has a count of ten or more. V usage is TRBV3-1 and J usage is TRBJ1-1; tentative D call: TRBD1 (5 bases). The V end was cut by 0 bases, the J end by 1 base, with 15 bases between. Germline V lookup: CDR1 LGHDT, CDR2 YNNKEL (reference sequence). The CDR3 runs 17 residues. CDR3: CASSQEFGGFRNTEAFF. Written as DNA, the CDR3 is TGTGCCAGCAGCCAAGAATTCGGGGGATTCCGGAACACTGAAGCTTTCTTT. The full variable domain, rest sourced from reference TRBV3-1 and TRBJ1-1, is DTAVSQTPKYLVTQMGNDKSIKCEQNLGHDTMYWYKQDSKKFLKIMFSYNNKELIINETVPNRFSPKSPDKAHLNLHINSLELGDSAVYFCASSQEFGGFRNTEAFFGQGTRLTVV.

This clonotype showed up many times. The gene calls are TRBV12-3 or TRBV12-4 and TRBJ1-1; D uncertain. V lost 5 bases and J lost 1, with 11 bases in between. The CDR3 covers 14 residues. The CDR3 DNA reads TGTGCCAGCAGTCCTCATCATACGAACACTGAAGCTTTCTTT. Protein sequence: CASSPHHTNTEAFF.

This clonotype was picked up many times. The chain combines TRBV12-3 or TRBV12-4 with TRBJ2-3; 8 nucleotides match TRBD2. Trimming cost V 6 bases and J 8 bases; bases outside gene matches: 13. The CDR3 has 15 residues. CDR3: CASRWAGGLSSTQYF. The CDR3 nucleotides read TGTGCCAGCAGGTGGGCGGGGGGACTTTCTAGTACGCAGTATTTT.

The sample holds many counts of this clonotype. V and J are TRBV19 and TRBJ1-1; 8 bases map to TRBD1. Germline V gene data show CDR1 as LNHDA and CDR2 as SQIVND (reference sequence). The ends lost 6 bases at V and 7 bases at J; junction bases unmatched: 10. This CDR3 has 14 amino acids. The DNA of the CDR3 is TGTGCCAGTAGGAGAATACCCACAGGGGGTGAAGCTTTCTTT. Translating gives CASRRIPTGGEAFF. Supplemented by reference TRBV19 and TRBJ1-1, the full variable domain reads DGGITQSPKYLFRKEGQNVTLSCEQNLNHDAMYWYRQDPGQGLRLIYYSQIVNDFQKGDIAEGYSVSREKKESFPLTVTSAQKNPTAFYLCASRRIPTGGEAFFGQGTRLTVV.

This clonotype has ten or more counts. V usage is TRBV7-9 and J usage is TRBJ2-1; TRBD2 matches 7 bases. Germline V gene sequence: CDR1 SEHNR, CDR2 FQNEAQ (reference sequence). This CDR3 has 14 amino acids. With 1 base clipped from V and 6 bases from J, the junction kept 3 bases outside the gene matches. The CDR3 spells CASSLGTRGNEQFF. The CDR3 DNA reads TGTGCCAGCAGCTTAGGGACTAGGGGCAATGAGCAGTTCTTC.

The sample holds many counts of this clonotype. The chain recombines TRBV14 with TRBJ1-2, with D tentatively TRBD1 (5 bases). The germline V and J ends were trimmed by 7 bases and 4 bases, with 13 bases remaining between them. The CDR3 has 13 amino acids. Looked up from germline, CDR1 is SGHDN and CDR2 is FVKESK. The CDR3 is CASTSGSGYGYTF. As DNA, the CDR3 is TGTGCCAGCACTTCAGGGAGTGGCTATGGCTACACCTTC.

The table lists this clonotype with many counts. Here the CDR3 reads CSARVAVGVGYTF. The CDR3 bases are TGCAGTGCTAGAGTGGCGGTAGGGGTTGGCTACACCTTC. The chain recombines TRBV20-1 with TRBJ1-2; TRBD1 might be the D (5 bases). Between the trimmed V and J ends, which lost 1 base and 7 bases, there was a span of 13 bases. The CDR3 extends over 13 amino acids. CDR1 and CDR2 from the germline V gene are DFQATT and SNEGSKA (reference sequence).

This clonotype has a count of ten or more. The chain combines TRBV20-1 with TRBJ2-7; a possible D gene is TRBD2 (6 bases). With 0 bases removed from V and 3 bases from J, the gap between germline ends came to 18 bases. Germline CDR1 and CDR2: DFQATT and SNEGSKA (reference sequence). This CDR3 contains 16 residues. In DNA form, the CDR3 reads TGCAGTGCTAGAGACCGTGCGGGGCTTCACTTCTACGAGCAGTACTTC. This encodes CSARDRAGLHFYEQYF.

This clonotype appeared a few times. The chain joins TRBV7-2 to TRBJ2-6; a weak D match, TRBD1 (5 bases). V lost 2 bases, J lost 0 bases, and 8 bases lay in between. This CDR3 has 16 residues. CDR1 is SGHTA and CDR2 is FQGNSA in the germline V gene. CDR3 residues: CASSLTTGSGANVLTF. CDR3 bases: TGTGCCAGCAGCTTAACTACAGGCTCTGGGGCCAACGTCCTGACTTTC.

This clonotype has a count of ten or more. The rearrangement uses TRBV10-3 and TRBJ1-4, with a possible D match to TRBD1 (5 bases). The CDR3 length is 17 residues. Trimming cost V 0 bases and J 2 bases, with 13 bases left between them. CDR1 is ENHRY and CDR2 is SYGVKD in the germline V gene. The CDR3 spells CAISESKSRDTNEKLFF. The CDR3 coding sequence is TGTGCCATCAGTGAGTCGAAGTCCAGGGACACTAATGAAAAACTGTTTTTT.

This clonotype was counted between two and nine times. This chain connects TRBV13 to TRBJ1-4, with D perhaps matching TRBD1 (6 bases). V was shortened by 5 bases and J by 4 bases, with 17 bases between the two germline ends. CDR3 size: 16 residues. Per germline, CDR1 PRHDT and CDR2 FYEKMQ (reference sequence). The CDR3, as DNA: TGTGCCAGCAGCGGGTTCGGAATCAGGGGTAATGAAAAACTGTTTTTT. Translating it yields CASSGFGIRGNEKLFF.

This clonotype was counted between two and nine times. The chain couples TRBV7-9 to TRBJ2-7; 11 nucleotides line up with TRBD1. CDR3 length: 15 residues. Trimming removed 1 base from V and 5 bases from J; junction bases left unmatched: 4. CDR1 and CDR2 from the germline V gene are SEHNR and FQNEAQ (reference sequence). The chain's CDR3 is CASSLGWDRGDEQYF. Written as DNA, the CDR3 is TGTGCCAGCAGCTTAGGGTGGGACAGGGGGGACGAGCAGTACTTC.

The gene calls are TRBV28 and TRBJ1-1, with a possible D match to TRBD1 (5 bases). V was trimmed by 8 bases and J by 0 bases, leaving 19 bases between them. There are 16 residues in the CDR3. Per the germline V gene, CDR1 is MDHEN and CDR2 is SYDVKM. The CDR3 is CASPHPDQGMNTEAFF. In DNA form, the CDR3 reads TGTGCCAGCCCACACCCGGATCAGGGTATGAACACTGAAGCTTTCTTT.

On this clonotype: With a much larger clone just one base away, this may be a read error. V is TRBV12-3 or TRBV12-4 and J is TRBJ1-2; no firm D call. The CDR3 runs to 12 residues. This chain's CDR3 is CASSLVSGGHTF. The DNA of the CDR3 is TGTGCCAGCAGTTTAGTCTCGGGTGGCCACACCTTC.

Only a few counts were recorded for this clonotype. The chain links TRBV6-1 to TRBJ1-2; no firm D call. Germline lookup yields CDR1 MNHNS and CDR2 SASEGT. With 6 bases removed from V and 5 bases from J, the gap between germline ends came to 13 bases. This CDR3 contains 13 residues. CDR3 coding DNA: TGTGCCAGCAGATCCGGGAGCCTTTATGGCTACACCTTC. This sequence encodes CASRSGSLYGYTF.